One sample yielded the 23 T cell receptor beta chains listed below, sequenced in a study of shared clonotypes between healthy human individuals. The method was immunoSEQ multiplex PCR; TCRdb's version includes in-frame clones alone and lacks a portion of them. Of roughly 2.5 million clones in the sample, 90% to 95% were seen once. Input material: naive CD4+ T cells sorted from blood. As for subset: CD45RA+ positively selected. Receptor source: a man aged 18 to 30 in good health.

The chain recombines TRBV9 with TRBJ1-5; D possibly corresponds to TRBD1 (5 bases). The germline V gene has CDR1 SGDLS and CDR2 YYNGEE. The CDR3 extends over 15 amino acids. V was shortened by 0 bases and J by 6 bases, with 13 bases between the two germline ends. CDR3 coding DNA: TGTGCCAGCAGCGTAGAGGCGGCAGGGAGTCAGCCCCAGCATTTT. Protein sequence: CASSVEAAGSQPQHF.

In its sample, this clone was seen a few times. Written as DNA, the CDR3 is TGTGCCTGGAGTGGACGGAGCTCCTATAATTCACCCCTCCACTTT. This codes for CAWSGRSSYNSPLHF. V is TRBV30 and J is TRBJ1-6; no reliable D call. V was cut by 1 base and J by 0 bases, with 7 bases left in between. This CDR3 has 15 residues. Germline V gene sequence: CDR1 GTSNPN, CDR2 SVGIG (reference sequence).

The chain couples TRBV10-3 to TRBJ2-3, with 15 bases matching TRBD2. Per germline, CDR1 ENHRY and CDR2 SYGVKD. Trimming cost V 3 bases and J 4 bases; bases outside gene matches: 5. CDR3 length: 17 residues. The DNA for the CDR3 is TGTGCCATCAGTGATACCAGGACTAGCGGGGGGGCAGATACGCAGTATTTT. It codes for CAISDTRTSGGADTQYF.

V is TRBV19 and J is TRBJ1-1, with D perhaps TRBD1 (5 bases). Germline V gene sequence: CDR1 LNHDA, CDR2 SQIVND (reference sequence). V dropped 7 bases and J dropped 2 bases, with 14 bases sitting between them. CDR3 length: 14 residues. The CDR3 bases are TGTGCCAGTAAGTTCCGGCAGGGAAACACTGAAGCTTTCTTT. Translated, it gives CASKFRQGNTEAFF. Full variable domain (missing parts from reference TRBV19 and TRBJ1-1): DGGITQSPKYLFRKEGQNVTLSCEQNLNHDAMYWYRQDPGQGLRLIYYSQIVNDFQKGDIAEGYSVSREKKESFPLTVTSAQKNPTAFYLCASKFRQGNTEAFFGQGTRLTVV.

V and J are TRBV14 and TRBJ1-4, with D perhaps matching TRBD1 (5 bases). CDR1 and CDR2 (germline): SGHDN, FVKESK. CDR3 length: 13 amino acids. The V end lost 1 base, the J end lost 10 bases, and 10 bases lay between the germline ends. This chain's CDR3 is CASSQVGGTKLFF. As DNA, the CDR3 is TGTGCCAGCAGCCAAGTAGGAGGGACAAAACTGTTTTTT.

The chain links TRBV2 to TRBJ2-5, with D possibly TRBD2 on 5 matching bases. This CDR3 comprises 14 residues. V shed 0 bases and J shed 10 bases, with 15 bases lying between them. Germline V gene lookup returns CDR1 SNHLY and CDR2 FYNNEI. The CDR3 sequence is CASSEAGLAKSQYF. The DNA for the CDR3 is TGTGCCAGCAGTGAAGCGGGCCTAGCCAAAAGCCAGTACTTC. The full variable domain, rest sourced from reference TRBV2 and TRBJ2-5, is EPEVTQTPSHQVTQMGQEVILRCVPISNHLYFYWYRQILGQKVEFLVSFYNNEISEKSEIFDDQFSVERPDGSNFTLKIRSTKLEDSAMYFCASSEAGLAKSQYFGPGTRLLVL.

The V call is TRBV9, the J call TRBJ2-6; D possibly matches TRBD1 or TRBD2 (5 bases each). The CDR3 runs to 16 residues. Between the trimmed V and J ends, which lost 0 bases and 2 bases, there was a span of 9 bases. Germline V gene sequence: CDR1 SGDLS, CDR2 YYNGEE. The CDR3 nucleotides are TGTGCCAGCAGCGTAGGAATGGGGGCTGGGGCCAACGTCCTGACTTTC. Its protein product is CASSVGMGAGANVLTF.

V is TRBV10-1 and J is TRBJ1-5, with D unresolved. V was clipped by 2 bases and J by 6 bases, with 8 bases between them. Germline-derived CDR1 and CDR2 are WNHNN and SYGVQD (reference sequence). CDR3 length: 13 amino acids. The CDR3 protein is CASSETASQPQHF. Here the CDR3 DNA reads TGCGCCAGCAGTGAGACAGCTTCTCAGCCCCAGCATTTT.

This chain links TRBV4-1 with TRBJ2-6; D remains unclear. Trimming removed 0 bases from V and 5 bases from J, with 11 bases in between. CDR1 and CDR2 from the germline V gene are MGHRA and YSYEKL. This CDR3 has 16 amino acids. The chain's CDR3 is CASSQDPPYRANVLTF. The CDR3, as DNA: TGCGCCAGCAGCCAAGATCCCCCCTATAGGGCCAACGTCCTGACTTTC.

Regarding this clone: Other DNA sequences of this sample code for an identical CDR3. CDR3 residues: CASSLTENEQFF. The CDR3, as DNA: TGCGCCAGCAGCTTGACAGAGAATGAGCAGTTCTTC. The V and J genes are TRBV5-1 and TRBJ2-1; D is unclear. This CDR3 is 12 amino acids long. Germline CDR1 reads SGHRS; CDR2 reads YFSETQ. V lost 1 base and J lost 7, with 6 bases in between.

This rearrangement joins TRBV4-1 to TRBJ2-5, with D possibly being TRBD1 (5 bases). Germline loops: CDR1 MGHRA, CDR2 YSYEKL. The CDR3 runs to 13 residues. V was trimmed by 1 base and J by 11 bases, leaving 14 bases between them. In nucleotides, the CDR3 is TGCGCCAGCAGCCAAGTGTCAGGGCGAGAGCAGTACTTC. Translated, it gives CASSQVSGREQYF.

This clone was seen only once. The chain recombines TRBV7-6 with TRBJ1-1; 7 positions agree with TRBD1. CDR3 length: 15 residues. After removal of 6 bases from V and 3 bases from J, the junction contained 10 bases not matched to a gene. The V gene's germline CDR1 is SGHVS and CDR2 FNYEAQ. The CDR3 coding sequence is TGTGCCAGCAGGCCTCACAGGGGAACGGACACTGAAGCTTTCTTT. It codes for CASRPHRGTDTEAFF.

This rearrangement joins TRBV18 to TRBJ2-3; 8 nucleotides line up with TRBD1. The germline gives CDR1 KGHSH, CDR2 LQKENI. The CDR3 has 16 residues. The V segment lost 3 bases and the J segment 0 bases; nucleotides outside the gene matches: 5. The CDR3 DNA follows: TGTGCCAGCTCACCCGAACAGGGGGGAAGCACAGATACGCAGTATTTT. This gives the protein CASSPEQGGSTDTQYF.

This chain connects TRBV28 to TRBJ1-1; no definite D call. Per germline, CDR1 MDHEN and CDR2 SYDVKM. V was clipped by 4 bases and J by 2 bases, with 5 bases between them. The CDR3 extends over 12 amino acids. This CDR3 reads CASSYVNTEAFF. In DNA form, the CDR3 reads TGTGCCAGCAGTTACGTCAACACTGAAGCTTTCTTT.

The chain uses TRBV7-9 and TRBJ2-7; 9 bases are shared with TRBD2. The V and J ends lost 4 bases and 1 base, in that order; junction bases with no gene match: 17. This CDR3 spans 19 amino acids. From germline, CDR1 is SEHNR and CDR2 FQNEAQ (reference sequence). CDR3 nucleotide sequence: TGTGCCAGCAGCTCCCCAAGCTTTACAGCGGGAGGCCTTTCCTACGAGCAGTACTTC. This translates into CASSSPSFTAGGLSYEQYF.

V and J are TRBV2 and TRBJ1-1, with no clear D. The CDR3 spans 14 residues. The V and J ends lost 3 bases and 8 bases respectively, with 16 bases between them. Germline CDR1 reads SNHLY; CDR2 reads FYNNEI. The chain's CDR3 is CASSEVPGRGEAFF. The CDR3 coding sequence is TGTGCCAGCAGTGAGGTTCCCGGGCGCGGGGAAGCTTTCTTT.

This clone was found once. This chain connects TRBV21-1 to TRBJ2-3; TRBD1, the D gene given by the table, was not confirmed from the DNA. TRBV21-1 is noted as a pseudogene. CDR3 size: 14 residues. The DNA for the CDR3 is TGTGCCAGCAGGCTACAGGGAAGCACAGATACGCAGTATTTT. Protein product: CASRLQGSTDTQYF.

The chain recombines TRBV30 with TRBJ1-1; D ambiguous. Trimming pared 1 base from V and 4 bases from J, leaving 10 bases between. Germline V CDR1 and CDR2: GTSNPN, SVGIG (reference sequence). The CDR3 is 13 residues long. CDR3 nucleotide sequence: TGTGCCTGGAGTGCGGTTTTCGGCACTGAAGCTTTCTTT. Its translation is CAWSAVFGTEAFF.

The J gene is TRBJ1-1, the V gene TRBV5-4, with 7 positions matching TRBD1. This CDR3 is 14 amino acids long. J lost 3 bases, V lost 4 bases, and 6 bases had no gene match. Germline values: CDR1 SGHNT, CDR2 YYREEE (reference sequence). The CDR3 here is CASSEGARDTEAFF. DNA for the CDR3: TGTGCCAGCAGCGAGGGGGCGAGGGACACTGAAGCTTTCTTT.

This CDR3 is CASSEDPNTDTQYF. DNA for the CDR3: TGCGCCAGCAGCGAAGATCCTAACACAGATACGCAGTATTTT. The chain combines TRBV5-1 with TRBJ2-3; D unresolved. The CDR3 extends over 14 amino acids. V lost 4 bases and J 2 bases, leaving 11 bases between the germline ends. Germline V lookup: CDR1 SGHRS, CDR2 YFSETQ.

The CDR3 sequence is CASSLVVSPTYNEQFF. As DNA, the CDR3 is TGCGCCAGCAGCTTGGTAGTCTCACCAACCTACAATGAGCAGTTCTTC. V gene TRBV5-1 combines with J gene TRBJ2-1, with D uncertain. V gave up 0 bases and J gave up 2 bases, with 12 bases separating them. The CDR3 runs 16 residues. From germline, CDR1 is SGHRS and CDR2 YFSETQ.

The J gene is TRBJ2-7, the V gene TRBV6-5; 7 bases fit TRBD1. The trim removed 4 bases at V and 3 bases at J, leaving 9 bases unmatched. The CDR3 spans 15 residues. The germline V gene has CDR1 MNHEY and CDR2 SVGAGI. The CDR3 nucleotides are TGTGCCAGCAGTTTAAACAGGGGAGAAGGCTACGAGCAGTACTTC. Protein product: CASSLNRGEGYEQYF.

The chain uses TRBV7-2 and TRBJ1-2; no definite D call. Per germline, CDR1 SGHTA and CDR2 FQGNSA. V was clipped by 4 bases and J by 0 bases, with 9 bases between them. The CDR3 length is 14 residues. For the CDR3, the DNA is TGTGCCAGCAGCTCCCTCGGGGCTAACTATGGCTACACCTTC. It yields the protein CASSSLGANYGYTF.